This T cell receptor (beta chain) was captured by sequencing in a study of cytomegalovirus exposure and HLA in healthy donors. This table comes from immunoSEQ multiplex PCR, and its TCRdb copy is limited to in-frame clones, with some not included. The sample includes some 170,000 clones, less than 90% of them seen just once. J was trimmed by 8 bases and V by 4 bases; bases with no gene match: 8. Germline CDR1 SGDLS, CDR2 YYNGEE. This CDR3 is 16 amino acids long. As regards this clone: Antigen specificity is unknown.

The donors were part of the validation cohort of 95 to 150 subjects. That cohort was separate from the first cohort, which comprised under 700 subjects. Whole-study results and caveats: Many donors shared some public TCRs, even though most TCR sequences were rare.

The sample taken for sequencing was PBMCs. The chain has TRBV9 and TRBJ2-1; the match to TRBD2 covers 14 bases. This TCR was recovered from a woman aged 30 to 39 in good health and CMV-seronegative. CDR3 nucleotides: TGTGCCAGCAGCCCATGGACTAGCGGGAGGACAGATGAGCAGTTCTTC. This translates into CASSPWTSGRTDEQFF. The full variable domain, completed using reference TRBV9 and TRBJ2-1, is DSGVTQTPKHLITATGQRVTLRCSPRSGDLSVYWYQQSLDQGLQFLIQYYNGEERAKGNILERFSAQQFPDLHSELNLSSLELGDSALYFCASSPWTSGRTDEQFFGPGTRLTVL.